This T cell receptor (beta chain) was obtained from a study of human T cells and chemical hapten exposure. Study results and caveats: DPC sensitization left the count of TCRs above 1 in 1000 unchanged. Significantly more large CDR3 similarity clusters were formed by expanded TCRs than by controls.

TCRdb processed the RACE reads anew with MiXCR; each CDR3 protein has one entry. The table has roughly 100,000 distinct CDR3 sequences, under 14% seen once. The CDR3 loop spans 14 amino acids. Germline V lookup: CDR1 SGHVS, CDR2 FQNEAQ. V dropped 5 bases and J dropped 8 bases, with 16 bases sitting between them. Time point meaning: pre-sensitization, week 0. Stated treatment: therapeutic diphenylcyclopropenone sensitization with weekly scalp DPC. This clonotype was observed at least ten times. Its antigen remains unidentified. The clonotype comes from a woman aged 55-70 years with alopecia areata. Some clones in this sample may be carry-over from other donors' samples. The source was whole blood, collected in connection with sensitization to the hapten diphenylcyclopropenone (DPC). The genes are TRBV7-8 and TRBJ2-4; a possible D gene is TRBD2 (6 bases). The CDR3 is CASSPGSGEYIQYF. CDR3 nucleotides: TGTGCCAGCAGCCCCGGGTCGGGGGAGTACATTCAGTACTTC.